The clone carrying this TCR beta chain appeared many times. Its antigen is currently unknown. The data belong to a study of human T cells and chemical hapten exposure. Study background: Patch tests put 0.01% DPC on the upper back, and the results were checked at 6 days. Yields of TCR per sample differed, chiefly owing to small differences in pooled library volume. A patient group, mainly female, showed alopecia areata, totalis or universalis.

Study-level findings and limits: Counts of TCRs above 1 in 1000 frequency stayed unchanged with DPC sensitization.

CDR3 size: 15 residues. The V and J ends lost 4 bases and 3 bases respectively, with 13 bases between them. Germline V gives CDR1 SGHTS, CDR2 YDEGEE. TCRdb re-called the RACE reads with MiXCR, one entry per CDR3 protein. The sample lists 52,000 or so distinct CDR3 sequences, more than 8% occurring once. The time point denotes: pre-sensitization, week 0. Regarding treatment: therapeutic diphenylcyclopropenone sensitization with weekly scalp DPC. The genes are TRBV5-8 and TRBJ2-2; D may be TRBD1 or TRBD2 (5 bases each). The sequence derives from a man aged 35-49 years with alopecia areata. Some clones in this sample may be carry-over from other donors' samples. The source was whole blood, collected in connection with sensitization to the hapten diphenylcyclopropenone (DPC). The CDR3 is CASSRRDRYTGELFF. The CDR3 DNA follows: TGTGCCAGCAGCCGAAGGGACCGATACACCGGGGAGCTGTTTTTT.